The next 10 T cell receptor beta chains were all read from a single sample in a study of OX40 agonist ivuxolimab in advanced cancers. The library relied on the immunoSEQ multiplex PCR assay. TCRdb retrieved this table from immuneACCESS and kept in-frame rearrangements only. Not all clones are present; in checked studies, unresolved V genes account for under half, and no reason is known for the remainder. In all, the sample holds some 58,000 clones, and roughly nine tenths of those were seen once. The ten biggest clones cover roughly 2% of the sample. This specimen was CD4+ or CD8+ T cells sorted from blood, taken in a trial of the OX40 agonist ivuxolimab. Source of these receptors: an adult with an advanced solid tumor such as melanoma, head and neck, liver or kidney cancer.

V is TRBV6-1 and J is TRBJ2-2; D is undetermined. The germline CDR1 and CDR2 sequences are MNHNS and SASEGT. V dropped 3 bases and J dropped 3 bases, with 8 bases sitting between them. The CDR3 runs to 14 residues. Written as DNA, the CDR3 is TGTGCCAGCAGTGATTACAGAGACACCGGGGAGCTGTTTTTT. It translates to CASSDYRDTGELFF.

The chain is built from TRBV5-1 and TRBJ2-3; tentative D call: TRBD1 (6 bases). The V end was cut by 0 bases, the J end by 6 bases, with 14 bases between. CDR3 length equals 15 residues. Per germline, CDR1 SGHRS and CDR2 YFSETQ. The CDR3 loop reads CASSLAGQGWDTQYF. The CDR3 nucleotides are TGCGCCAGCAGCTTGGCGGGGCAGGGGTGGGATACGCAGTATTTT.

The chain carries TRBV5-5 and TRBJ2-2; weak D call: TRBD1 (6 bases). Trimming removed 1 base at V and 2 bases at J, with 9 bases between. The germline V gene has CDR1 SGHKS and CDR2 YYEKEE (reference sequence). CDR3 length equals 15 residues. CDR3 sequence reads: CASSLLGHNTGELFF. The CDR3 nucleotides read TGTGCCAGCAGCTTGCTGGGACACAACACCGGGGAGCTGTTTTTT.

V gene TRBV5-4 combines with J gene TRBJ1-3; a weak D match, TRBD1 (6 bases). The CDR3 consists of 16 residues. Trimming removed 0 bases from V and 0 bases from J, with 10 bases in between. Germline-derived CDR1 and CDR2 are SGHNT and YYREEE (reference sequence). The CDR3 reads CASSLGTALSGNTIYF. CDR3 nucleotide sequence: TGTGCCAGCAGCTTGGGGACAGCGCTCTCTGGAAACACCATATATTTT.

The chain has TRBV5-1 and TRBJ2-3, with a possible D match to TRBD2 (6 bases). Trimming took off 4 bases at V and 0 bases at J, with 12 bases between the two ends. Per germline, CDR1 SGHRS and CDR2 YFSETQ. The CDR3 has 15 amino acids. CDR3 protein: CASSPAGGSTDTQYF. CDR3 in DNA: TGCGCCAGCAGCCCGGCCGGGGGTAGCACAGATACGCAGTATTTT.

The CDR3 spells CASSGDSYEQYF. The CDR3 DNA reads TGTGCCAGCTCAGGGGACTCCTACGAGCAGTACTTC. The V gene is TRBV18, the J gene TRBJ2-7; D unresolved. This CDR3 comprises 12 residues. Germline CDR1 reads KGHSH; CDR2 reads LQKENI. With 5 bases removed from V and 0 bases from J, the gap between germline ends came to 5 bases.

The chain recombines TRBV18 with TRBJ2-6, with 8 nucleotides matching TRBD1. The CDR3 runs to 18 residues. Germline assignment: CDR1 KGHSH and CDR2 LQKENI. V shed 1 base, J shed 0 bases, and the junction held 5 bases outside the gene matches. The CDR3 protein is CASSPLDRASSGANVLTF. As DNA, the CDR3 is TGTGCCAGCTCACCACTGGACAGGGCTAGCTCTGGGGCCAACGTCCTGACTTTC. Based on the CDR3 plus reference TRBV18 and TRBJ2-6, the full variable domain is NAGVMQNPRHLVRRRGQEARLRCSPMKGHSHVYWYRQLPEEGLKFMVYLQKENIIDESGMPKERFSAEFPKEGPSILRIQQVVRGDSAAYFCASSPLDRASSGANVLTFGAGSRLTVL.

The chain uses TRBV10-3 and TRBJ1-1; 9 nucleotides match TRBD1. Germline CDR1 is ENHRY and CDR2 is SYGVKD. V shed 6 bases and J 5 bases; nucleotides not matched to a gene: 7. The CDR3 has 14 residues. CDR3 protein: CAISLQGAETEAFF. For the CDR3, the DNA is TGTGCCATCAGCTTACAGGGGGCCGAGACTGAAGCTTTCTTT.

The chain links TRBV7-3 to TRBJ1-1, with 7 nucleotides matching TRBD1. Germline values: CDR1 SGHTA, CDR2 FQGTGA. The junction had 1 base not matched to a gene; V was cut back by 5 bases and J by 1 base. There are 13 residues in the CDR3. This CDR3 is CASSRDRNTEAFF. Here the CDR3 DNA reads TGTGCCAGCAGCCGGGACAGGAACACTGAAGCTTTCTTT.

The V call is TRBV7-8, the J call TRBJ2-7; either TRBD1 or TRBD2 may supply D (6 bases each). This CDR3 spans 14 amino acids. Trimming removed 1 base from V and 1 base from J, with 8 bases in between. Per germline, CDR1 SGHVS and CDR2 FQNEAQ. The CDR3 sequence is CASSLEGGSYEQYF. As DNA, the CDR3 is TGTGCCAGCAGCTTAGAAGGGGGGTCCTACGAGCAGTACTTC. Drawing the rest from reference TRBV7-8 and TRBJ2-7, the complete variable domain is GAGVSQSPRYKVAKRGQDVALRCDPISGHVSLFWYQQALGQGPEFLTYFQNEAQLDKSGLPSDRFFAERPEGSVSTLKIQRTQQEDSAVYLCASSLEGGSYEQYFGPGTRLTVT.